The next 18 T cell receptor beta chains were all read from a single sample in a study of read filtering for tumor transcriptome and immune sequencing. From 300 to 400 ng of RNA, a library with molecular barcoded alpha/delta and beta/gamma adaptors was made. TCRdb used MiXCR to reprocess the reads, holding one entry per CDR3 protein. The repertoire has 39,000 or so distinct CDR3 sequences, around 15% of them found once; the top ten carry around 30%. Sequenced: a population of CD138-negative cells sorted from bone marrow. The receptors were gathered from a donor at least 40 years old with multiple myeloma.

This clonotype was detected ten times or more. The chain is built from TRBV5-1 and TRBJ2-3, with no clear D. Trimming removed 0 bases from V and 0 bases from J, with 5 bases in between. The CDR3 totals 14 residues. Per germline, CDR1 SGHRS and CDR2 YFSETQ. The CDR3 spells CASSLEPSTDTQYF. Written as DNA, the CDR3 is TGCGCCAGCAGCTTGGAGCCTAGCACAGATACGCAGTATTTT. Looking up the rest from reference TRBV5-1 and TRBJ2-3 gives the full variable domain: KAGVTQTPRYLIKTRGQQVTLSCSPISGHRSVSWYQQTPGQGLQFLFEYFSETQRNKGNFPGRFSGRQFSNSRSEMNVSTLELGDSALYLCASSLEPSTDTQYFGPGTRLTVL.

Ten or more counts support this clonotype. This rearrangement joins TRBV21-1 to TRBJ2-1; the table names TRBD2, a call not compared with the DNA. TRBV21-1 is marked as a pseudogene. This CDR3 is 16 amino acids long. CDR3 DNA sequence: TGTGCCTGGTTCAGGCCGCGCGGACTAGGGCACAATGAGCAGTTCTTC. Protein product: CAWFRPRGLGHNEQFF.

This clonotype was recorded a few times. The chain couples TRBV5-1 to TRBJ1-3; the match to TRBD1 covers 7 bases. The CDR3 sequence is 18 residues long. V lost 0 bases to trimming and J lost 0 bases; unmatched junction nucleotides: 9. The germline CDR1 and CDR2 sequences are SGHRS and YFSETQ. For the CDR3, the DNA is TGCGCCAGCAGCTTGGAAGGTGGGACAGCTTTCTCTGGAAACACCATATATTTT. Amino acid sequence: CASSLEGGTAFSGNTIYF.

Ten or more counts support this clonotype. V usage is TRBV7-9 and J usage is TRBJ1-5; 9 nucleotides line up with TRBD1. J gave up 5 bases and V 4 bases, and 12 bases lay outside the gene matches. There are 17 residues in the CDR3. Germline CDR1 is SEHNR and CDR2 is FQNEAQ (reference sequence). This CDR3 reads CASSSTKTGGIDQPQHF. For the CDR3, the DNA is TGTGCCAGCAGCTCCACAAAAACAGGGGGCATCGATCAGCCCCAGCATTTT.

This clonotype was counted ten times or more. The chain joins TRBV9 to TRBJ2-3; D may be TRBD2 (6 bases). Trimming stripped 2 bases from V and 3 bases from J, with 19 bases between. CDR3 length: 17 residues. Germline V CDR1 and CDR2: SGDLS, YYNGEE. The CDR3 sequence is CASSVTLRDSGTDTQYF. For the CDR3, the DNA is TGTGCCAGCAGCGTTACCCTCCGGGACTCGGGGACAGATACGCAGTATTTT.

This clonotype was seen ten or more times. The chain links TRBV11-2 to TRBJ1-1; D is unclear. Germline V gene data show CDR1 as SGHAT and CDR2 as FQNNGV. The CDR3 is made up of 13 amino acids. V was shortened by 3 bases and J by 5 bases, with 10 bases between the two germline ends. The CDR3, as DNA: TGTGCCAGCAGCTTGGGGAGCGGGACTGAAGCTTTCTTT. Translating it yields CASSLGSGTEAFF.

The chain recombines TRBV20-1 with TRBJ1-1; D gene unclear. Between the trimmed V and J ends, which lost 8 bases and 1 base, there was a span of 11 bases. CDR1 DFQATT and CDR2 SNEGSKA come from the germline V gene (reference sequence). This CDR3 contains 12 residues. CDR3 DNA sequence: TGCAGTCCCAACAAAGGGAACACTGAAGCTTTCTTT. Amino acid sequence: CSPNKGNTEAFF.

This clonotype occurred a few times. The gene calls are TRBV29-1 and TRBJ2-5, with D possibly matching TRBD2 (5 bases). Germline V gene lookup returns CDR1 SQVTM and CDR2 ANQGSEA. V lost 4 bases and J 2 bases, leaving 23 bases between the germline ends. CDR3 length: 17 amino acids. The CDR3: CSVVRYRGSSGQETQYF. The CDR3 DNA reads as TGCAGCGTTGTAAGATATAGAGGGTCGAGTGGACAAGAGACCCAGTACTTC.

The table lists this clonotype with many counts. The rearrangement uses TRBV20-1 and TRBJ2-2, with D uncertain. The V gene's germline CDR1 is DFQATT and CDR2 SNEGSKA (reference sequence). V was clipped by 0 bases and J by 5 bases, with 10 bases between them. The CDR3 extends over 14 amino acids. CDR3 in DNA: TGCAGTGCTAGAGATCTAAGGGTAACCGGGGAGCTGTTTTTT. Translated, it gives CSARDLRVTGELFF.

This clonotype was counted ten times or more. The chain has TRBV29-1 and TRBJ1-1; the D is unclear. Trimming shortened V by 4 bases and J by 5 bases, and 11 bases separated the two germline ends. This CDR3 spans 12 amino acids. Germline loops: CDR1 SQVTM, CDR2 ANQGSEA. CDR3 region: CSVGGGRTEAFF. DNA for the CDR3: TGCAGCGTTGGAGGAGGGAGGACTGAAGCTTTCTTT.

This clonotype showed up many times. The V and J genes are TRBV10-3 and TRBJ2-2, with 9 bases aligning to TRBD2. Germline V gene data show CDR1 as ENHRY and CDR2 as SYGVKD. J lost 5 bases, V lost 4 bases, and 5 bases had no gene match. This CDR3 has 15 amino acids. The CDR3 reads CAISGLADITGELFF. The CDR3 DNA follows: TGTGCCATCAGTGGACTAGCGGATATAACCGGGGAGCTGTTTTTT.

The sample holds one count of this clonotype. A far more abundant clone sits one base away, making this likely a read error. The chain carries TRBV12-3 or TRBV12-4 and TRBJ2-3, with D possibly being TRBD1 (5 bases). This CDR3 spans 15 amino acids. V lost 5 bases to trimming and J lost 6 bases, with 18 bases between them. CDR3 nucleotides: TGTGCCAGCAGTGGAGCGACTGGCTGGGGCGATACGCAGTATTTT. Protein: CASSGATGWGDTQYF.

This clonotype occurred many times. This chain joins TRBV20-1 and TRBJ2-3; D uncertain. CDR3 size: 12 residues. Trimming cost V 5 bases and J 4 bases, with 10 bases left between them. CDR1 is DFQATT, CDR2 SNEGSKA, per germline (reference sequence). CDR3 DNA sequence: TGCAGTGCTCCCAGTTCTTCAGATACGCAGTATTTT. Translating it yields CSAPSSSDTQYF.

As to this clonotype: This likely traces to a read error, being one base from a far larger clone. The chain carries TRBV4-3 and TRBJ2-1, with 8 bases matching TRBD2. This CDR3 comprises 16 residues. CDR1 LGHNA and CDR2 YSLEER come from the germline V gene. The CDR3 loop reads CASSQKERGYYKEQFF. In nucleotides, the CDR3 is TGCGCCAGCAGCCAAAAAGAGCGGGGGTACTACAAGGAGCAGTTCTTC.

There are many counts of this clonotype. The gene calls are TRBV7-2 and TRBJ2-2, with D possibly being TRBD1 (5 bases). This CDR3 comprises 15 residues. Germline CDR1 is SGHTA and CDR2 is FQGNSA. V lost 2 bases, J lost 2 bases, and 9 bases lay in between. The CDR3 region is CASSLLTANTGELFF. In DNA form, the CDR3 reads TGTGCCAGCAGCTTACTGACAGCTAACACCGGGGAGCTGTTTTTT.

To note about this clonotype: It differs at one base from a far larger clone, so likely a read error. CDR3 sequence reads: CASGYVQHSGLAGGPDLEQFF. CDR3 coding DNA: TGTGCCAGCGGTTACGTCCAGCACTCGGGACTAGCGGGAGGACCTGATTTAGAGCAGTTCTTC. The chain couples TRBV6-5 to TRBJ2-1; 15 bases match TRBD2. The CDR3 has 21 residues. CDR1 and CDR2 (germline): MNHEY, SVGAGI.

This clonotype occurred many times. The chain joins TRBV5-1 to TRBJ1-5, with no clear D. The CDR3 is 13 amino acids. From germline, CDR1 is SGHRS and CDR2 YFSETQ. Deletions cut 0 bases from V and 7 bases from J, with 8 bases between. DNA for the CDR3: TGCGCCAGCAGCTTGGAAGGTAGCCAGCCCCAGCATTTT. Translation: CASSLEGSQPQHF.

The chain joins TRBV7-9 to TRBJ1-4; the match to TRBD1 covers 10 bases. The CDR3 consists of 17 residues. The germline gives CDR1 SEHNR, CDR2 FQNEAQ (reference sequence). Germline trimming cut 5 bases from V and 0 bases from J; bases unmatched to any gene: 6. This CDR3 reads CASSDPGQGPTNEKLFF. In DNA form, the CDR3 reads TGTGCCAGCAGCGATCCGGGACAGGGGCCAACTAATGAAAAACTGTTTTTT.